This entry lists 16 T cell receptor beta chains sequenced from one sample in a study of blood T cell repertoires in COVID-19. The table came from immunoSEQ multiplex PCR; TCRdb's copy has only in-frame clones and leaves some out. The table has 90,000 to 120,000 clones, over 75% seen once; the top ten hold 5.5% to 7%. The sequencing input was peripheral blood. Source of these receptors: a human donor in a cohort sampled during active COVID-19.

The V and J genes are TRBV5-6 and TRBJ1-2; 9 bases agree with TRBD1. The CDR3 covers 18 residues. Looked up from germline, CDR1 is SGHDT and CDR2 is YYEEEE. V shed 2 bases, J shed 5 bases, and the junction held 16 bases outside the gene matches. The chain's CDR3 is CASSFQPGTGKSWYGYTF. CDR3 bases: TGTGCCAGCAGCTTCCAACCTGGGACAGGGAAGAGTTGGTATGGCTACACCTTC.

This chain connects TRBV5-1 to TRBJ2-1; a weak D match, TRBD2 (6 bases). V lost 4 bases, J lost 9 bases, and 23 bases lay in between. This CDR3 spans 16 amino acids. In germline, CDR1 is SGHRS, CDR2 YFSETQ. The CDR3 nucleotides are TGCGCCAGCAGCGGAACTAGCAAACCATCTGGGGGTGAGCAGTTCTTC. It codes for CASSGTSKPSGGEQFF.

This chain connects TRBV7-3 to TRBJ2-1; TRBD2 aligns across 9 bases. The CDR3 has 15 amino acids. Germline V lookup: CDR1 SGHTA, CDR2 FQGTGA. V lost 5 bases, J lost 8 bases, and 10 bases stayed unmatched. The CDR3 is CASSLSGGTADEQFF. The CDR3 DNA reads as TGTGCCAGCAGCCTCAGCGGGGGGACCGCTGATGAGCAGTTCTTC.

CDR3 protein: CASSLGQGKGQPQHF. The CDR3 bases are TGTGCCAGCAGCTTAGGACAGGGAAAAGGTCAGCCCCAGCATTTT. This chain joins TRBV11-2 and TRBJ1-5; TRBD1 agrees at 7 bases. The CDR3 loop spans 15 amino acids. V trimming: 1 base; J trimming: 6 bases; junction bases outside the gene matches: 6. Germline CDR1 and CDR2: SGHAT and FQNNGV. Full variable domain (remainder filled in from reference TRBV11-2 and TRBJ1-5): EAGVAQSPRYKIIEKRQSVAFWCNPISGHATLYWYQQILGQGPKLLIQFQNNGVVDDSQLPKDRFSAERLKGVDSTLKIQPAKLEDSAVYLCASSLGQGKGQPQHFGDGTRLSIL.

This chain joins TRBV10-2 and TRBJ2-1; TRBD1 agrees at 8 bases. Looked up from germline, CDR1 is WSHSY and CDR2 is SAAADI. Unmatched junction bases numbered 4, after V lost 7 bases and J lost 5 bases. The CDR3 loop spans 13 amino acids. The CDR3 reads CASTGQGNNEQFF. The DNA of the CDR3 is TGCGCCAGCACAGGACAGGGTAACAATGAGCAGTTCTTC.

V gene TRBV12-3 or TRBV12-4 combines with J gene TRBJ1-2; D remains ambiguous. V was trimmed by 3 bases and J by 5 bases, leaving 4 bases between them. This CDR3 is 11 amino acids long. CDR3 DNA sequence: TGTGCCAGCAGTTTCTTATATGGCTACACCTTC. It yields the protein CASSFLYGYTF.

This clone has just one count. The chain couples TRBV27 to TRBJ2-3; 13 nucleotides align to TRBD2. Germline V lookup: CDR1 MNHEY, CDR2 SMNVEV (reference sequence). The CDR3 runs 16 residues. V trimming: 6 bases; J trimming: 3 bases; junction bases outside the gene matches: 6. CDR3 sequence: CASRKGLAGPTDTQYF. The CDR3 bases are TGTGCCAGCAGGAAGGGACTAGCGGGACCTACAGATACGCAGTATTTT.

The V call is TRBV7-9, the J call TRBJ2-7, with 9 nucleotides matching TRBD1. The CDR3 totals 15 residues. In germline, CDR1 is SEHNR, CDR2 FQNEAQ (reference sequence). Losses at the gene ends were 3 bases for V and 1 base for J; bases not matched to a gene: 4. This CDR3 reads CASSFSGTGSYEQYF. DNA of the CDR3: TGTGCCAGCAGCTTTTCCGGGACAGGGTCCTACGAGCAGTACTTC.

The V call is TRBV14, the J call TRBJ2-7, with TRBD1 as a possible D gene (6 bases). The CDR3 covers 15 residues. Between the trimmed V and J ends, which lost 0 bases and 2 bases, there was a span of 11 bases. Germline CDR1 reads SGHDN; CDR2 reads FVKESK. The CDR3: CASSQDRTDPYEQYF. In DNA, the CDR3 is TGTGCCAGCAGCCAAGATCGGACAGACCCCTACGAGCAGTACTTC.

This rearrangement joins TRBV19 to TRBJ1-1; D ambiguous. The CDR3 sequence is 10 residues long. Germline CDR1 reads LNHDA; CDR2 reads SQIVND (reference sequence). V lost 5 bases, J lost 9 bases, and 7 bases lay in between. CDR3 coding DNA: TGTGCCAGTAGTGGGCTGAAAGCTTTCTTT. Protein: CASSGLKAFF.

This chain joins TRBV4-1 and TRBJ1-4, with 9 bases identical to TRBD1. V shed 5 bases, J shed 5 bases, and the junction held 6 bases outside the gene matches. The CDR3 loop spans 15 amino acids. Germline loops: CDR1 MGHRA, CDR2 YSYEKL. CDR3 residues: CASSSTGTGNEKLFF. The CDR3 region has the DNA TGCGCCAGCAGCTCGACCGGGACAGGGAATGAAAAACTGTTTTTT.

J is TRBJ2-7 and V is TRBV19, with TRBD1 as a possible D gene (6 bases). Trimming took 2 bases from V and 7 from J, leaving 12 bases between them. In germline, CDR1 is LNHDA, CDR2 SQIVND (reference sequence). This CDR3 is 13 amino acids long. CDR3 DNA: TGTGCCAGTAGTATACAGGGGCCTACAGAGCAGTACTTC. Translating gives CASSIQGPTEQYF.

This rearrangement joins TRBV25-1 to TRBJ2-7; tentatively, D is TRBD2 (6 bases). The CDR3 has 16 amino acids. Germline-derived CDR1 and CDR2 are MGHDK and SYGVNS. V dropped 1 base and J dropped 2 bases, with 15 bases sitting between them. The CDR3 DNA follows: TGTGCCAGCAGTGAATGGCTGGCGGGACGAGCCTACGAGCAGTACTTC. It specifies CASSEWLAGRAYEQYF.

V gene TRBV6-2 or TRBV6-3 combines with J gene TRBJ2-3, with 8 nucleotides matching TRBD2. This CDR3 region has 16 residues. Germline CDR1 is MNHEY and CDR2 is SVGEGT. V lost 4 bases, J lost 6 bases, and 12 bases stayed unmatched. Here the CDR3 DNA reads TGTGCCAGCAGTTCCATCGGGAGGGCCGATACGGATACGCAGTATTTT. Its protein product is CASSSIGRADTDTQYF.

In DNA form, the CDR3 reads TGCGCCAGCAGAAACCAGGGTAAAACGAACACCGGGGAGCTGTTTTTT. Amino acid sequence: CASRNQGKTNTGELFF. The gene calls are TRBV4-1 and TRBJ2-2; TRBD1 is a possible D gene (5 bases). The CDR3 is made up of 16 amino acids. The germline V and J ends were trimmed by 6 bases and 0 bases, with 14 bases remaining between them. Germline V lookup: CDR1 MGHRA, CDR2 YSYEKL.

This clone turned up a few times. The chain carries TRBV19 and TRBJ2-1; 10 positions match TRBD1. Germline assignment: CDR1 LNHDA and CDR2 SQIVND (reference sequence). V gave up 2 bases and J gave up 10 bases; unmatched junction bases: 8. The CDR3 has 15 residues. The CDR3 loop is CASSISETGGSEQFF. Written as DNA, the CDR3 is TGTGCCAGTAGTATATCGGAGACAGGGGGCTCGGAGCAGTTCTTC.